This T cell receptor beta chain originates from a study of molecular identifiers for immune sequencing clone quantification. Study observations and caveats: Underestimated sizes of highly expanded clones could result from identical TCR molecules that share a barcode. The study reportedly detected spiked Jurkat TCR RNA from one cell among around 1 million naive cells. Among effectors, clones above 20 RNA copies held over 97% of molecules; among naive cells, under 1%.

For bulk TCR libraries, previously described methods and listed TCR primers were used. MiXCR, run by TCRdb on the PCR reads, gives a single entry per CDR3 protein. This table has over 65,000 distinct CDR3 sequences, about 23% appearing once. From germline, CDR1 is SGHRS and CDR2 YFSETQ. The CDR3 consists of 13 residues. Trimming stripped 0 bases from V and 2 bases from J, with 6 bases between. This clonotype has at least ten counts. What it recognizes is unknown. The material sequenced was naive CD8+ T cells from blood, with Jurkat cell RNA spiked in. The subset here: FACS-sorted CD8+CD4-CCR7+CD45RA+ naive T cells. The receptor was isolated from a human donor in good health. Some libraries in this study had Jurkat cell RNA spiked in. This chain connects TRBV5-1 to TRBJ2-7, with D uncertain. The CDR3 nucleotides are TGCGCCAGCAGCTTGGGCTGGGCCTACGAGCAGTACTTC. Protein sequence: CASSLGWAYEQYF.